These 11 T cell receptor beta chains originate from one sample sequenced in a study of T-cell memory formation after mild COVID-19. TCRdb re-analysed the 5' RACE reads in MiXCR, keeping a single row per CDR3 protein. Of under 650,000 distinct CDR3 sequences listed, roughly 18% are singletons. Sample: PBMCs or a T cell subset sorted from them (not recorded which). All receptors derive from an adult woman who had mild COVID-19 (a few samples of this study predate the infection). Cell type and time point are not known.

This clonotype appeared many times. This chain joins TRBV2 and TRBJ2-1, with 8 bases that match TRBD1. Germline values: CDR1 SNHLY, CDR2 FYNNEI. V gave up 6 bases and J gave up 7 bases; unmatched junction bases: 8. The length of the CDR3 is 14 residues. CDR3 coding DNA: TGTGCCAGCAGGGAGACAGGGGATGGGAATGAGCAGTTCTTC. It yields the protein CASRETGDGNEQFF.

This clonotype was found a few times. The chain combines TRBV4-3 with TRBJ1-5, with a possible D match to TRBD1 (6 bases). The V and J ends lost 4 bases and 4 bases respectively, with 17 bases between them. Germline-derived CDR1 and CDR2 are LGHNA and YSLEER. The CDR3 totals 16 residues. The CDR3 loop is CASSPHGGGGNQPQHF. CDR3 bases: TGCGCCAGCAGCCCCCACGGGGGGGGCGGGAATCAGCCCCAGCATTTT.

V and J are TRBV6-2 or TRBV6-3 and TRBJ2-1; 11 bases are a match to TRBD1. V shed 5 bases and J 2 bases; nucleotides not matched to a gene: 8. The CDR3 extends over 17 amino acids. CDR1 and CDR2 (germline): MNHEY, SVGEGT. The CDR3 reads CASSTRDRGMPYNEQFF. CDR3 nucleotides: TGTGCCAGCAGTACGCGGGACAGGGGGATGCCCTACAATGAGCAGTTCTTC.

The V and J genes are TRBV5-1 and TRBJ2-3, with 9 bases fitting TRBD2. The trim removed 5 bases at V and 3 bases at J, leaving 1 base unmatched. Per germline, CDR1 SGHRS and CDR2 YFSETQ. This CDR3 region has 13 residues. CDR3 loop: CASRREGTDTQYF. The CDR3 nucleotides are TGCGCCAGCAGGCGGGAGGGGACAGATACGCAGTATTTT.

This clonotype was recorded many times. The chain employs TRBV20-1 and TRBJ1-6; D unresolved. CDR1 and CDR2 from the germline V gene are DFQATT and SNEGSKA (reference sequence). The CDR3 has 13 residues. The ends were cut back, 3 bases at V and 2 bases at J, with 5 bases in the middle. CDR3 DNA sequence: TGCAGTGCTAGGGTAACCTATAATTCACCCCTCCACTTT. It yields the protein CSARVTYNSPLHF.

V usage is TRBV20-1 and J usage is TRBJ1-2; D remains unclear. CDR1 DFQATT and CDR2 SNEGSKA come from the germline V gene (reference sequence). V was trimmed by 6 bases and J by 4 bases, leaving 15 bases between them. The CDR3 loop spans 13 amino acids. CDR3 loop: CSAPGSKGYGYTF. The CDR3 DNA follows: TGCAGTGCCCCCGGGAGTAAAGGCTATGGCTACACCTTC.

This rearrangement joins TRBV12-5 to TRBJ2-1, with 7 bases fitting TRBD1. The CDR3 has 14 amino acids. V lost 8 bases and J lost 2; bases outside the gene matches: 6. Germline assignment: CDR1 LGHNT and CDR2 FRNRAP. Here the CDR3 reads CASKGAGAYNEQFF. Here the CDR3 DNA reads TGTGCTAGTAAGGGGGCAGGAGCCTACAATGAGCAGTTCTTC.

This chain links TRBV7-3 with TRBJ2-2; D is possibly TRBD2 (6 bases). Looked up from germline, CDR1 is SGHTA and CDR2 is FQGTGA. This CDR3 has 15 amino acids. Trimming shortened V by 5 bases and J by 7 bases, and 17 bases separated the two germline ends. The DNA for the CDR3 is TGTGCCAGCAGCCACTCCGAGCGGGTCCACGGGGAGCTGTTTTTT. It yields the protein CASSHSERVHGELFF.

This clonotype was seen a few times. V is TRBV7-9 and J is TRBJ1-2; 8 nucleotides align to TRBD1. Trimming at V came to 9 bases and at J to 0 bases, leaving 9 bases not matched to a gene. CDR1 SEHNR and CDR2 FQNEAQ come from the germline V gene (reference sequence). The CDR3 consists of 15 residues. The CDR3: CASATGDISNYGYTF. Written as DNA, the CDR3 is TGTGCCAGTGCGACAGGGGACATTTCTAACTATGGCTACACCTTC.

The sample holds a few counts of this clonotype. This chain uses TRBV5-1 with TRBJ2-2; D is unresolved. The length of the CDR3 is 15 residues. Germline V gene lookup returns CDR1 SGHRS and CDR2 YFSETQ. Trimming took off 0 bases at V and 1 base at J, with 7 bases between the two ends. The CDR3 region is CASSLDGGNTGELFF. The DNA for the CDR3 is TGCGCCAGCAGCTTGGATGGCGGGAACACCGGGGAGCTGTTTTTT.

This clonotype has only a few counts. J is TRBJ2-3 and V is TRBV30; no firm D call. Trimming removed 5 bases at V and 0 bases at J, with 9 bases between. Germline CDR1 reads GTSNPN; CDR2 reads SVGIG (reference sequence). The CDR3 is made up of 13 amino acids. For the CDR3, the DNA is TGTGCCTGGCAAACGGATAGCACAGATACGCAGTATTTT. Encoded protein: CAWQTDSTDTQYF. The complete variable domain, with remaining parts taken from reference TRBV30 and TRBJ2-3, reads SQTIHQWPATLVQPVGSPLSLECTVEGTSNPNLYWYRQAAGRGLQLLFYSVGIGQISSEVPQNLSASRPQDRQFILSSKKLLLSDSGFYLCAWQTDSTDTQYFGPGTRLTVL.